This T cell receptor (beta chain) was captured by sequencing in a study of cytomegalovirus exposure and HLA in healthy donors. General observations from the study: In vitro testing confirmed a few CMV-associated chains as specific for CMV antigens. A list of approximately 150 TCR beta chains associated with cytomegalovirus was given.

Data came from immunoSEQ multiplex PCR; TCRdb stores just in-frame clones and leaves some out. Of tens of thousands of clones listed, around 82% are singletons. Separate from the roughly 700-subject first cohort, the approximately 120-subject validation cohort was the one that the donors belonged to. Looked up from germline, CDR1 is MGHDK and CDR2 is SYGVNS. The V gene lost 6 bases and the J gene lost 5 bases, with 12 bases spanning the gap. The length of the CDR3 is 13 residues. As regards this clone: The antigen remains unidentified.

Sequenced: PBMCs. This receptor was identified in a woman between 18 and 29 years old in good health and CMV-seropositive. The rearrangement links TRBV25-1 to TRBJ2-3, with a weak D call TRBD1 (7 bases). Here the CDR3 reads CASSPGGGDTQYF. The CDR3 DNA follows: TGTGCCAGCAGCCCAGGGGGAGGAGATACGCAGTATTTT.